One sample yielded the 14 T cell receptor beta chains listed below, sequenced in a study of siplizumab effects on memory and regulatory T cells. Libraries were prepared by immunoSEQ multiplex PCR; TCRdb keeps only in-frame clonotypes and omits some of them. The top ten clones hold 1% to 1.5% of a sample with approximately 100,000 clones, roughly 94% of them seen once. Sequencing was carried out using non-Treg CD4+ T cells sorted from blood. The receptors were gathered from a human donor in good health.

The rearrangement links TRBV10-3 to TRBJ1-1; perhaps TRBD1 as D (5 bases). Trimming took off 6 bases at V and 0 bases at J, with 17 bases between the two ends. This CDR3 spans 16 amino acids. Germline loops: CDR1 ENHRY, CDR2 SYGVKD. The CDR3 is CAISEDSGLMNTEAFF. In DNA form, the CDR3 reads TGTGCCATCAGCGAGGACTCGGGGCTCATGAACACTGAAGCTTTCTTT.

This clone was recorded only once. CDR3 DNA sequence: TGTGCCAGTAGTATGGGGTCATCTCAATACACAGATACGCAGTATTTT. Translation: CASSMGSSQYTDTQYF. The chain recombines TRBV19 with TRBJ2-3; D unclear. The germline gives CDR1 LNHDA, CDR2 SQIVND (reference sequence). V lost 3 bases and J 2 bases, leaving 15 bases between the germline ends. This CDR3 region has 16 residues. Drawing the rest from reference TRBV19 and TRBJ2-3, the complete variable domain is DGGITQSPKYLFRKEGQNVTLSCEQNLNHDAMYWYRQDPGQGLRLIYYSQIVNDFQKGDIAEGYSVSREKKESFPLTVTSAQKNPTAFYLCASSMGSSQYTDTQYFGPGTRLTVL.

CDR3 sequence reads: CASSPESEINYGYTF. In DNA form, the CDR3 reads TGTGCCAGCTCACCAGAATCGGAAATTAACTATGGCTACACCTTC. The J gene is TRBJ1-2, the V gene TRBV18; D remains unclear. CDR3 length: 15 residues. Germline values: CDR1 KGHSH, CDR2 LQKENI. Deletions cut 2 bases from V and 1 base from J, with 11 bases between.

The rearrangement uses TRBV10-1 and TRBJ2-7; D unclear. In germline, CDR1 is WNHNN, CDR2 SYGVQD (reference sequence). V gave up 1 base and J gave up 3 bases, with 10 bases separating them. The CDR3 is 14 residues long. CDR3 in amino acids: CASSEYPLGYEQYF. The CDR3 DNA reads as TGCGCCAGCAGTGAGTATCCGTTGGGCTACGAGCAGTACTTC.

The J gene is TRBJ2-3, the V gene TRBV5-1, with D possibly matching TRBD1 (6 bases). The CDR3 sequence is 14 residues long. The germline V and J ends were trimmed by 4 bases and 2 bases, with 11 bases remaining between them. CDR1 is SGHRS and CDR2 is YFSETQ in the germline V gene. CDR3 coding DNA: TGCGCCAGCAGCCAGGACAGATTCACAGATACGCAGTATTTT. Its protein is CASSQDRFTDTQYF.

CDR3 sequence: CASSPGGSSYNEQFF. The CDR3 DNA sequence: TGTGCCAGCAGTCCGGGTGGGAGCTCCTACAATGAGCAGTTCTTC. V gene TRBV28 combines with J gene TRBJ2-1; the D gene is possibly TRBD2 (5 bases). The CDR3 covers 15 residues. Germline V gene sequence: CDR1 MDHEN, CDR2 SYDVKM. Deletions cut 5 bases from V and 0 bases from J, with 11 bases between.

The chain combines TRBV2 with TRBJ2-6; no clear D. Trimming stripped 9 bases from V and 2 bases from J, with 11 bases between. Germline CDR1 SNHLY, CDR2 FYNNEI. The CDR3 consists of 14 residues. Here the CDR3 reads CASWTGPGANVLTF. For the CDR3, the DNA is TGTGCCAGTTGGACCGGACCTGGGGCCAACGTCCTGACTTTC.

The V call is TRBV18, the J call TRBJ2-7; D is undetermined. This CDR3 region has 11 residues. V dropped 4 bases and J dropped 3 bases, with 4 bases sitting between them. CDR1 and CDR2 from the germline V gene are KGHSH and LQKENI. CDR3 amino acids: CASSLDYEQYF. DNA of the CDR3: TGTGCCAGCTCACTCGACTACGAGCAGTACTTC.

The chain joins TRBV23-1 to TRBJ1-5; 7 bases line up with TRBD1. Being an ORF, TRBV23-1 has a function that is uncertain. The CDR3 has 15 residues. V lost 3 bases, J lost 7 bases, and 9 bases stayed unmatched. Here the CDR3 DNA reads TGCGCCAGCAGTCAGTACAGGGGACGGGGGCAGCCCCAGCATTTT. It specifies CASSQYRGRGQPQHF.

The chain is built from TRBV5-1 and TRBJ2-3; either TRBD1 or TRBD2 may fit D (7 bases each). The CDR3 extends over 16 amino acids. V dropped 4 bases and J dropped 2 bases, with 17 bases sitting between them. CDR1 is SGHRS and CDR2 is YFSETQ in the germline V gene. CDR3 residues: CASSGGDRINTDTQYF. CDR3 in DNA: TGCGCCAGCAGCGGGGGGGACAGAATAAACACAGATACGCAGTATTTT.

V and J are TRBV30 and TRBJ2-1, with 10 bases fitting TRBD1. Looked up from germline, CDR1 is GTSNPN and CDR2 is SVGIG (reference sequence). The CDR3 consists of 14 residues. J was trimmed by 12 bases and V by 7 bases; bases with no gene match: 15. The CDR3 spells CAYTRDRGPGLQFF. The CDR3 DNA follows: TGTGCCTATACCCGGGACAGGGGCCCGGGTTTGCAGTTCTTC.

The chain carries TRBV7-2 and TRBJ2-7, with 10 nucleotides matching TRBD2. This CDR3 region has 15 residues. J lost 2 bases, V lost 5 bases, and 6 bases had no gene match. Germline V lookup: CDR1 SGHTA, CDR2 FQGNSA. CDR3 loop: CASSLYGTSAYEQYF. The CDR3 nucleotides are TGTGCCAGCAGCCTATACGGGACTAGCGCCTACGAGCAGTACTTC.

This clone was recorded only once. The chain uses TRBV28 and TRBJ2-1; no firm D call. Per germline, CDR1 MDHEN and CDR2 SYDVKM. The V gene lost 2 bases and the J gene lost 15 bases, with 14 bases spanning the gap. CDR3 size: 12 residues. CDR3 nucleotides: TGTGCCAGCAGTTTAAGGGCAGCTCTTCTGTTCTTC. The encoded protein is CASSLRAALLFF.

CDR3 sequence reads: CASSLWAAGEQFF. The DNA of the CDR3 is TGTGCCAGCAGCTTATGGGCCGCGGGTGAGCAGTTCTTC. The chain is built from TRBV11-3 and TRBJ2-1; a possible D gene is TRBD2 (5 bases). The CDR3 length is 13 residues. Germline-derived CDR1 and CDR2 are SGHNT and YENEEA. With 2 bases removed from V and 9 bases from J, the gap between germline ends came to 11 bases.